This T cell receptor beta chain was found in a study of vaccination effects on CD4 cells after COVID-19. Of note for this clone: The antigen remains unidentified.

Antigen-specific CD4+ T cells were expanded with viral peptide pools in the ViraFEST assay before sequencing. Between days 10 and 11 of culture, CD4+ T cells were separated out. Of the BNT162b2 and mRNA-1273 vaccines, participants received two doses of one or the other. The method was immunoSEQ multiplex PCR; TCRdb's version includes in-frame clones alone and lacks a portion of them. The table records about 59,000 clones, roughly 80% of them present only once. The CDR3 has 14 amino acids. Germline assignment: CDR1 LGHDT and CDR2 YNNKEL (reference sequence). V lost 2 bases, J lost 6 bases, and 13 bases lay in between.

The sequenced sample was CD4+ T cells from PBMCs cultured with HCoV-OC43 spike peptides, obtained after COVID-19 vaccination. Subset described: HCoV-OC43 spike overlapping peptide pool stimulation. The sequence was collected from a human donor who received a COVID-19 vaccine. This sequence joins TRBV3-1 (or the pseudogene TRBV3-2) and TRBJ1-2; D unclear. The CDR3 region has the DNA TGTGCCAGCAGCCAAATACTAATGAACCATGGCTACACCTTC. It yields the protein CASSQILMNHGYTF.